The text below deals with one TCR beta chain. This clonotype appeared a single time. The antigen this receptor binds is unknown. Base-call qualities are not available, and no considerably larger clone is one nucleotide away. Trimming removed 1 base from V and 1 base from J; the gene matches leave 7 bases unexplained. Per the germline V gene (reference sequence), DFQATT is the CDR1 and SNEGSKA is the CDR2. From the cysteine up to the phenylalanine, the CDR3 has a length of 17 residues. Of all the DNA, just the CDR3 is kept, 51 bases in frame from base 1. This specimen belongs to a study of blood T cells in healthy people across ages (dated by TCRdb to between 2015 and 2017). Regarding the complete study: In model experiments, roughly one uniquely barcoded TCR beta cDNA molecule per two T cells was captured by template switching. Age-related changes in TCR beta repertoire diversity were measured in the study by deep sequencing normalized with unique cDNA molecular identifiers. Four age groups were formed from the donors: young (average about 17 years), middle-aged (more than 35), aged (about 62) and long-lived (roughly 88). For two donors (one aged 18 to 30 and one aged 80 or older), the study analyzed two additional independent replicas of 1 million unique cDNA reads from the same blood draw.

The roughly 42 donors, aged about 6 to 95 years, were systemically healthy Caucasian individuals from Russia. Approximately 9 milliliters of peripheral blood were collected from each donor into EDTA-treated Vacutainer tubes. Ficoll-Paque density-gradient centrifugation was used to isolate PBMCs, with at least 6.5 million obtained per sample. Trizol reagent was used to extract total RNA from PBMCs, with at least 6 micrograms per sample. Naive CD45RAhigh/CD27high T cell percentages were measured by flow cytometry on a PBMC aliquot from every donor. Library preparation employed 5' RACE. Sequencer: Illumina HiSeq 2500. A second PCR of about 7 to 12 cycles was performed with a sample-barcoded 5' primer and a J-beta primer mix. Each TCR beta cDNA molecule received a unique molecular identifier from a template-switch 5' adaptor carrying 12 random nucleotides. Each sample yielded at least 3 million CDR3-containing paired-end reads. First-strand cDNA synthesis was performed from all RNA using the Mint cDNA synthesis kit, with priming by a TRBC-specific oligonucleotide. Following uracil-DNA glycosylase treatment, all cDNA underwent a first 18-cycle PCR with the universal primers M1SS and BC2_uni_R. The published analysis was carried out like this. Each sample was normalized by randomly selecting 1 million high-quality reads, each carrying a distinct molecular identifier. Instead of being binned into consensus sequences, reads with shared molecular identifiers were discarded. MiTCR, run with a Q25 quality threshold and the strictest error-elimination algorithm, handled CDR3 identification, clonotype clustering and error correction. Lower-bound total TCR beta diversity was estimated with a nonparametric unseen species model using Euler transformation. TCRdb reprocessed the public reads (quality trimming at Q25 with fastp, clone calling with MiXCR) and kept in-frame beta chains. Rows with a matching CDR3 protein are joined into one entry that keeps the most common DNA and genes. TCRdb's processing, not the authors' own work, is the source of the V and J calls. The sample table records over 500,000 distinct CDR3 sequences; about 26% of these occur just once. The top ten clonotypes cover approximately 3.3% of the sample.

Overall study outcomes, separate from this receptor: The CMV infection status of donors was not known, potentially confounding age-related changes in expanded clonotypes. Compared with the aged group, the long-lived group had more naive CD4+ T cells, fewer expanded clones and increased TCR diversity, suggesting age selection. Bulk unsorted PBMC profiling prevented conclusive comparison of naive and antigen-experienced compartments. Estimates of total diversity from one million sequenced T cells were regarded as lower bounds and underestimates. As age increased, observed TCR beta diversity per million T cells dropped in a roughly linear way, and a significant reduction was already evident by age 40. There was a strong correlation between observed TCR beta diversity and the percentage of naive T cells measured by flow cytometry.

This sample also belongs to another study, concerning T cells of mothers and their children. The second investigation adds: Donors were nine systemically healthy Caucasian individuals: three mothers and their six children. cDNA synthesis used all of the extracted RNA, with 1.5 ug of RNA in each 15 ul reaction. In the second PCR, sample barcodes and 2-4 random nucleotides were introduced via the M1S primer. Over 8.5 million TCR beta CDR3 reads were obtained for each mother, and around 3 million reads were obtained for each child. Thymic selection similarly shapes TCR recombination output in related and unrelated pairs, with minor effect from inherited differences. Normalized repertoire overlap was always found to be slightly, but never significantly, higher in related mother-child pairs than in unrelated mother-child pairs. No persistent microchimeric T cell clones were found, with a detection sensitivity of approximately 100 clones per million clonotypes. The study used deep NGS to compare TCR beta repertoires of mothers and children, seeking features distinguishing related mother-child pairs from unrelated individuals. Mothers averaged about 40 +/- 4 years of age and children averaged about 12 +/- 4 years. Libraries were sequenced on Illumina HiSeq 2000 with 100+100 nt paired-end reads after adapter ligation with NEBNext reagents. To prevent cross-contamination, the mother and child libraries were prepared a month apart and were sequenced in separate runs. Between about 500,000 and 2,100,000 distinct TCR beta clonotypes were identified per donor. Naive TCR beta clonotypes were estimated from low-frequency clonotypes matched to each donor's FACS-determined naive share, without sorting.

The rearrangement combines TRBV20-1 with TRBJ2-1; 10 junctional bases match TRBD2. The clonotype originates from a boy younger than 10 in good health. Sequenced: blood. CDR3 protein: CSARAISGRSSYNEQFF. The DNA reads as follows: TGCAGTGCTAGAGCGATTAGCGGGAGGTCGTCCTACAATGAGCAGTTCTTC.